The 8 T cell receptor beta chains in this list originate from one sample, sequenced in a study of shared clonotypes between healthy human individuals. The protocol was immunoSEQ multiplex PCR, while the TCRdb copy is restricted to in-frame clones and leaves out a portion. The data contain over 1.4 million clones, about 96% of them singletons. Sequencing input: naive CD4+ T cells sorted from blood. As for subset: CD45RA+ positively selected. All receptors come from a man aged 30 to 39 in good health.

This chain uses TRBV27 with TRBJ1-1; D remains ambiguous. With 0 bases removed from V and 6 bases from J, the gap between germline ends came to 8 bases. This CDR3 comprises 13 residues. Germline assignment: CDR1 MNHEY and CDR2 SMNVEV (reference sequence). The CDR3, as DNA: TGTGCCAGCAGTTTATCGGCGGCGGCTGAAGCTTTCTTT. It translates to CASSLSAAAEAFF.

The chain couples TRBV7-6 to TRBJ2-7; no reliable D call. This CDR3 spans 14 amino acids. Germline V gene sequence: CDR1 SGHVS, CDR2 FNYEAQ. Trimming pared 1 base from V and 2 bases from J, leaving 9 bases between. CDR3 nucleotides: TGTGCCAGCAGCTTAGATGACGAACCCTACGAGCAGTACTTC. Protein sequence: CASSLDDEPYEQYF.

The rearrangement uses TRBV6-6 and TRBJ2-1, with a possible D match to TRBD2 (5 bases). Germline CDR1 and CDR2: MNHNY and SVGAGI (reference sequence). This CDR3 spans 15 amino acids. V gave up 7 bases and J gave up 7 bases, with 20 bases separating them. The CDR3 protein is CASTPSPMEINEQFF. The CDR3 DNA reads TGTGCCAGCACTCCTAGCCCCATGGAGATAAATGAGCAGTTCTTC.

The V call is TRBV6-1, the J call TRBJ1-4; 7 bases match TRBD1. After removal of 7 bases from V and 8 bases from J, the junction contained 10 bases not matched to a gene. The CDR3 runs 14 residues. Germline values: CDR1 MNHNS, CDR2 SASEGT. For the CDR3, the DNA is TGTGCCAGCATACCGACAGGGCGGGAGGAAAAACTGTTTTTT. This codes for CASIPTGREEKLFF.

Comments on this clone: Other DNA sequences of this sample code for an identical CDR3. This chain uses TRBV14 with TRBJ1-2; possible D gene TRBD1, 5 bases. Germline V gene lookup returns CDR1 SGHDN and CDR2 FVKESK. This CDR3 is 13 amino acids long. V was shortened by 1 base and J by 5 bases, with 8 bases between the two germline ends. The CDR3 sequence: CASSQVRGYGYTF. The CDR3, as DNA: TGTGCCAGCAGCCAAGTAAGGGGTTATGGCTACACCTTC.

The gene calls are TRBV18 and TRBJ1-1; no firm D call. Trimming removed 3 bases from V and 0 bases from J, with 5 bases in between. The CDR3 spans 13 residues. Per the germline V gene, CDR1 is KGHSH and CDR2 is LQKENI. CDR3 bases: TGTGCCAGCTCACCGGATGTGAACACTGAAGCTTTCTTT. Translated, it gives CASSPDVNTEAFF. The entire variable domain, with the rest obtained from reference TRBV18 and TRBJ1-1, is as follows: NAGVMQNPRHLVRRRGQEARLRCSPMKGHSHVYWYRQLPEEGLKFMVYLQKENIIDESGMPKERFSAEFPKEGPSILRIQQVVRGDSAAYFCASSPDVNTEAFFGQGTRLTVV.

Points on this clone: Other DNA sequences of this sample code for an identical CDR3. The chain carries TRBV7-9 and TRBJ2-1; D is perhaps TRBD1 or TRBD2 (5 bases each). This CDR3 comprises 13 residues. Trimming cost V 5 bases and J 7 bases, with 12 bases left between them. Germline V gene data show CDR1 as SEHNR and CDR2 as FQNEAQ (reference sequence). CDR3 in DNA: TGTGCCAGCAGCCTCGGGGCGGATAATGAGCAGTTCTTC. Protein product: CASSLGADNEQFF.

The chain joins TRBV4-1 to TRBJ2-2; TRBD2 agrees at 10 bases. In germline, CDR1 is MGHRA, CDR2 YSYEKL. V lost 3 bases to trimming and J lost 2 bases; unmatched junction nucleotides: 9. CDR3 length equals 18 residues. The CDR3 is CASSQWPSGSLNTGELFF. CDR3 nucleotide sequence: TGCGCCAGCAGCCAGTGGCCTAGCGGGAGCCTTAACACCGGGGAGCTGTTTTTT.